The 24 T cell receptor beta chains presented below share a single source sample, sequenced in a study of cytomegalovirus exposure and HLA in healthy donors. PCR amplification relied on 60 Vbeta primers (plus 13 Jbeta primers). The method was immunoSEQ multiplex PCR; TCRdb's version includes in-frame clones alone and lacks a portion of them. The sample lists 120,000 or so clones, about 10% occurring once. The source material was PBMCs. The receptors were sampled from a woman aged 18-29 years in good health and CMV-seropositive.

The gene calls are TRBV19 and TRBJ2-3; 8 bases map to TRBD2. V was clipped by 4 bases and J by 2 bases; unmatched bases: 20. This CDR3 region has 20 residues. The germline gives CDR1 LNHDA, CDR2 SQIVND (reference sequence). The CDR3 loop reads CASSNAGGRWERGTTDTQYF. The CDR3 bases are TGTGCCAGTAGTAACGCCGGCGGGAGGTGGGAAAGGGGAACCACAGATACGCAGTATTTT. Complete variable domain (other parts from reference TRBV19 and TRBJ2-3): DGGITQSPKYLFRKEGQNVTLSCEQNLNHDAMYWYRQDPGQGLRLIYYSQIVNDFQKGDIAEGYSVSREKKESFPLTVTSAQKNPTAFYLCASSNAGGRWERGTTDTQYFGPGTRLTVL.

There are a few counts of this clone. This chain uses TRBV18 with TRBJ1-2; D is perhaps TRBD1 (5 bases). The CDR3 contains 13 residues. With 4 bases removed from V and 6 bases from J, the gap between germline ends came to 12 bases. CDR1 is KGHSH and CDR2 is LQKENI in the germline V gene. The CDR3 bases are TGTGCCAGCTCACGAAGGGGAGGGGATGGCTACACCTTC. Protein sequence: CASSRRGGDGYTF.

This clone was picked up a small number of times. The genes are TRBV5-1 and TRBJ2-7; 10 nucleotides match TRBD1. The germline CDR1 and CDR2 sequences are SGHRS and YFSETQ. After removal of 4 bases from V and 3 bases from J, the junction contained 4 bases not matched to a gene. CDR3 length equals 14 residues. For the CDR3, the DNA is TGCGCCAGCAGCGCCGGACAGGGGGTCTACGAGCAGTACTTC. It codes for CASSAGQGVYEQYF.

The chain is built from TRBV5-1 and TRBJ2-5; weak D call: TRBD1 (5 bases). The CDR3 spans 13 residues. V dropped 0 bases and J dropped 5 bases, with 8 bases sitting between them. Germline loops: CDR1 SGHRS, CDR2 YFSETQ. CDR3 amino acids: CASSLVAGETQYF. CDR3 DNA: TGCGCCAGCAGCTTGGTAGCAGGGGAGACCCAGTACTTC.

The rearrangement links TRBV27 to TRBJ2-1; the match to TRBD2 covers 10 bases. V gave up 8 bases and J gave up 1 base; unmatched junction bases: 5. The CDR3 sequence is 15 residues long. In germline, CDR1 is MNHEY, CDR2 SMNVEV (reference sequence). The CDR3 nucleotides are TGTGCCAGCGCCACTAGCGGGGTTTCCTACAATGAGCAGTTCTTC. Protein: CASATSGVSYNEQFF.

The sample holds a few counts of this clone. V is TRBV6-5 and J is TRBJ1-1, with D maybe TRBD1 (5 bases). Trimming shortened V by 1 base and J by 1 base, and 10 bases separated the two germline ends. This CDR3 is built from 15 residues. From germline, CDR1 is MNHEY and CDR2 SVGAGI. CDR3 amino acids: CASSYLGLGNTEAFF. CDR3 in DNA: TGTGCCAGCAGTTACTTGGGACTTGGGAACACTGAAGCTTTCTTT.

In its sample, this clone was seen a few times. V usage is TRBV2 and J usage is TRBJ1-5; possibly TRBD1 for D (5 bases). Germline lookup yields CDR1 SNHLY and CDR2 FYNNEI. V was shortened by 2 bases and J by 4 bases, with 9 bases between the two germline ends. The CDR3 runs 14 residues. This chain's CDR3 is CASSETPGNQPQHF. CDR3 DNA sequence: TGTGCCAGCAGTGAAACTCCAGGGAATCAGCCCCAGCATTTT.

The J gene is TRBJ2-5, the V gene TRBV28; a weak D match, TRBD2 (6 bases). V was shortened by 2 bases and J by 7 bases, with 14 bases between the two germline ends. This CDR3 comprises 14 residues. The germline gives CDR1 MDHEN, CDR2 SYDVKM. In DNA, the CDR3 is TGTGCCAGCAGTTTAAGTCGGCAGGAGGGGACCCAGTACTTC. Amino acids: CASSLSRQEGTQYF. The full variable domain, completed using reference TRBV28 and TRBJ2-5, is DVKVTQSSRYLVKRTGEKVFLECVQDMDHENMFWYRQDPGLGLRLIYFSYDVKMKEKGDIPEGYSVSREKKERFSLILESASTNQTSMYLCASSLSRQEGTQYFGPGTRLLVL.

This chain uses TRBV30 with TRBJ2-5, with D possibly TRBD2 on 6 matching bases. V lost 5 bases and J lost 5, with 12 bases in between. The CDR3 is 12 amino acids. In germline, CDR1 is GTSNPN, CDR2 SVGIG (reference sequence). CDR3 nucleotide sequence: TGTGCCTGGGGGGGGTTCGGGGAGACCCAGTACTTC. Translating it yields CAWGGFGETQYF.

In its sample, this clone was seen a few times. The genes are TRBV7-9 and TRBJ2-5, with D perhaps matching TRBD1 (5 bases). V lost 4 bases to trimming and J lost 3 bases, with 18 bases between them. From germline, CDR1 is SEHNR and CDR2 FQNEAQ (reference sequence). The CDR3 is 16 residues long. Written as DNA, the CDR3 is TGTGCCAGCAGCTATACTCAGGGTGGAGAGGAAGAGACCCAGTACTTC. Its protein is CASSYTQGGEEETQYF.

This clone turned up a few times. The V gene is TRBV19, the J gene TRBJ2-1; D unresolved. The CDR3 sequence is 12 residues long. Germline V gene sequence: CDR1 LNHDA, CDR2 SQIVND (reference sequence). V lost 3 bases and J 4 bases, leaving 4 bases between the germline ends. The CDR3 spells CASSIGYNEQFF. CDR3 coding DNA: TGTGCCAGTAGTATCGGTTACAATGAGCAGTTCTTC.

There are a few counts of this clone. CDR3 in DNA: TGTGCCTGGAGCAGAAATTCACCCCTCCACTTT. Protein: CAWSRNSPLHF. This chain joins TRBV30 and TRBJ1-6, with D unresolved. The CDR3 consists of 11 residues. V lost 3 bases and J 7 bases, leaving 4 bases between the germline ends. Germline-derived CDR1 and CDR2 are GTSNPN and SVGIG (reference sequence).

V is TRBV27 and J is TRBJ1-2; 7 bases map to TRBD1. CDR1 and CDR2 from the germline V gene are MNHEY and SMNVEV (reference sequence). This CDR3 comprises 13 residues. With V trimmed by 3 bases and J by 8 bases, 6 bases remained unmatched. CDR3 DNA: TGTGCCAGCAGTTTTCGTCAGGGGGTGGGCTACACCTTC. This encodes CASSFRQGVGYTF.

In this sample, this clone turned up a few times. DNA for the CDR3: TGCGCCAGCAGCACCGGACAGCCTGTCTATGGCTACACCTTC. Translating it yields CASSTGQPVYGYTF. The genes are TRBV5-1 and TRBJ1-2; D is possibly TRBD1 (6 bases). Germline loops: CDR1 SGHRS, CDR2 YFSETQ. This CDR3 has 14 residues. The V end lost 4 bases, the J end lost 4 bases, and 14 bases lay between the germline ends.

This chain links TRBV29-1 with TRBJ1-1; no reliable D call. The CDR3 sequence is 12 residues long. Per the germline V gene, CDR1 is SQVTM and CDR2 is ANQGSEA. Trimming left V 5 bases short and J 1 base short, with 8 bases between. CDR3 residues: CSVRTGNTEAFF. CDR3 nucleotide sequence: TGCAGCGTTCGAACCGGGAACACTGAAGCTTTCTTT.

The chain recombines TRBV7-9 with TRBJ2-3; D possibly corresponds to TRBD2 (5 bases). This CDR3 has 15 residues. V gave up 0 bases and J gave up 4 bases, with 11 bases separating them. CDR1 and CDR2 (germline): SEHNR, FQNEAQ (reference sequence). CDR3 loop: CASSLAGEWSDTQYF. CDR3 nucleotide sequence: TGTGCCAGCAGCTTAGCGGGAGAGTGGTCAGATACGCAGTATTTT.

A few counts support this clone. V gene TRBV6-6 combines with J gene TRBJ1-1; 7 bases line up with TRBD1. CDR1 is MNHNY, CDR2 SVGAGI, per germline (reference sequence). This CDR3 is 12 amino acids long. J lost 8 bases, V lost 6 bases, and 6 bases had no gene match. The CDR3 bases are TGTGCCAGCAGGCACAAGGACAGGGAAGCTTTCTTT. Protein: CASRHKDREAFF.

This clone was detected a few times. J is TRBJ1-5 and V is TRBV28; no clear D. V was clipped by 5 bases and J by 4 bases, with 6 bases between them. The germline gives CDR1 MDHEN, CDR2 SYDVKM. The CDR3 sequence is 12 residues long. CDR3 region: CASSRQNQPQHF. CDR3 nucleotides: TGTGCCAGCAGTAGACAAAATCAGCCCCAGCATTTT. Based on the CDR3 plus reference TRBV28 and TRBJ1-5, the full variable domain is DVKVTQSSRYLVKRTGEKVFLECVQDMDHENMFWYRQDPGLGLRLIYFSYDVKMKEKGDIPEGYSVSREKKERFSLILESASTNQTSMYLCASSRQNQPQHFGDGTRLSIL.

This clone was seen more than once but under ten times. V usage is TRBV28 and J usage is TRBJ1-1; D not resolved. CDR3 size: 10 residues. The germline V and J ends were trimmed by 8 bases and 11 bases, with 12 bases remaining between them. The germline gives CDR1 MDHEN, CDR2 SYDVKM. The CDR3 reads CASAEERAFF. In DNA, the CDR3 is TGTGCCAGCGCGGAAGAGCGGGCTTTCTTT.

V usage is TRBV11-3 and J usage is TRBJ2-1; TRBD2 aligns across 9 bases. The CDR3 is 17 residues long. The germline gives CDR1 SGHNT, CDR2 YENEEA. Trimming at V came to 3 bases and at J to 4 bases, leaving 10 bases not matched to a gene. CDR3 DNA sequence: TGTGCCAGCAGCTTCGGTTTAGGTAGCGGGAGTTACAATGAGCAGTTCTTC. Translated, it gives CASSFGLGSGSYNEQFF.

In its sample, this clone was seen a few times. The chain links TRBV6-6 to TRBJ1-1, with D perhaps TRBD1 (6 bases). The germline V and J ends were trimmed by 4 bases and 10 bases, with 16 bases remaining between them. The CDR3 loop spans 13 amino acids. Germline CDR1 reads MNHNY; CDR2 reads SVGAGI (reference sequence). CDR3 sequence: CASSSGHPGLAFF. The DNA of the CDR3 is TGTGCCAGCAGTTCGGGACACCCAGGATTAGCTTTCTTT.

This clone occurred a few times. The gene calls are TRBV11-2 and TRBJ1-1, with unresolved D. CDR3 length: 15 amino acids. Trimming took off 5 bases at V and 1 base at J, with 14 bases between the two ends. Germline CDR1 and CDR2: SGHAT and FQNNGV. Here the CDR3 reads CASSLRVYGNTEAFF. DNA for the CDR3: TGTGCCAGCAGCCTACGGGTATACGGGAACACTGAAGCTTTCTTT.

This clone was counted between two and nine times. The chain couples TRBV28 to TRBJ1-3; D gene unclear. Trimming shortened V by 4 bases and J by 0 bases, and 10 bases separated the two germline ends. This CDR3 has 15 amino acids. The germline gives CDR1 MDHEN, CDR2 SYDVKM. The DNA of the CDR3 is TGTGCCAGCAGTTGGGCCGTGGGCTCTGGAAACACCATATATTTT. This codes for CASSWAVGSGNTIYF. Looking up the rest from reference TRBV28 and TRBJ1-3 gives the full variable domain: DVKVTQSSRYLVKRTGEKVFLECVQDMDHENMFWYRQDPGLGLRLIYFSYDVKMKEKGDIPEGYSVSREKKERFSLILESASTNQTSMYLCASSWAVGSGNTIYFGEGSWLTVV.

This clone has only a few counts. V and J are TRBV5-6 and TRBJ2-3; TRBD1 might be the D (5 bases). V gave up 4 bases and J gave up 7 bases, with 13 bases separating them. The CDR3 is 13 residues long. Germline V gene data show CDR1 as SGHDT and CDR2 as YYEEEE. The CDR3 DNA follows: TGTGCCAGCAGCCAAGACAGAACGTATACGCAGTATTTT. Encoded protein: CASSQDRTYTQYF.